This T cell receptor (beta chain) originates from a study of CD8 T cells in Susac syndrome (dated by TCRdb to about 2019). For context, the study as a whole: The study used repertoire sequencing to test whether antigen drove CD8+ T cell activation and differentiation in Susac syndrome. CD8+ T cell repertoire clonality was compared between some 12 healthy donors, some 14 Susac syndrome patients and roughly 15 multiple sclerosis patients. Summary of the overall study and its limitations: The number of individuals in the TCR sequencing and HLA analysis was acknowledged as relatively small.

As for this clonotype: Its cognate antigen has yet to be identified. Base qualities are not recorded, but no much larger clone differs from it by a single base.

Peripheral blood CD8+ and CD4+ T cells from healthy donors, Susac syndrome patients and multiple sclerosis patients were profiled using high-throughput TCR beta sequencing. The multiple sclerosis controls were treatment-naive patients whose relapsing-remitting disease, either stable or active, fulfilled the revised McDonald criteria. Bulk CD8+ and CD4+ T cells were purified by magnetic negative isolation, whereas CD8+ TEMRA cells were enriched by FACS. Blood was drawn into EDTA tubes, processed within 24 hours, and PBMCs were isolated by density gradient centrifugation. PBMCs intended for TCR sequencing were cryopreserved in liquid nitrogen and were subsequently thawed in a 37 degrees C water bath. Purity of sorted or isolated CD4+, CD8+ and CD8+ TEMRA cells was at least 90%. RNA was extracted with the RNeasy kit and roughly 0.5 to 1 ug was reverse transcribed using random hexamers. The immunoSEQ multiplex PCR assay, covering 54 Vbeta and 13 Jbeta segments, was used to amplify TCR beta CDR3 regions. Bias from PCR amplification was corrected by using a synthetic template baseline for primer optimization and for computational correction. Per the source publication's procedure: Reads were assigned to V, D and J genes according to IMGT and analyzed in immunoSEQ Analyzer, with only productive sequences retained. Clonality was calculated as one minus the Shannon entropy normalized by log2 of the number of productive unique sequences. Public and private clones were assessed among the 100 most prevalent clones of each patient and control. Clones were defined as Susac-specific when absent from the healthy and MS cohorts, from fewer than 1,300 published viral clones and from other ImmuneACCESS disease sequences. Starting from the raw public reads, TCRdb applied fastp trimming at Q25, assembled clones with MiXCR and retained in-frame beta chains. Each record represents a unique CDR3 protein, reported with the most common genes and DNA among its rows. The V and J calls shown here were made by TCRdb, not taken from the authors' results. This sample has more than 95,000 distinct CDR3 sequences in its table, and 93% of those were observed once. 0.25% to 0.35% of the sample goes to the ten largest clones.

Sequencing was performed on CD8+ T cells from PBMCs. The origin of this receptor is a human donor with multiple sclerosis.

The DNA sequence follows: TGTGCCAGCAGCCCAACCGACAGGTCCTATGGCTACACCTTC. This encodes CASSPTDRSYGYTF. The chain is encoded by TRBV13 joined to TRBJ1-2; TRBD1 might be the D gene, on 6 matching bases. The CDR3 numbers 14 residues from cysteine through phenylalanine. Just the 42-base CDR3 DNA is kept, in frame starting at base 1. As encoded in the germline V gene (reference sequence), CDR1 is PRHDT while CDR2 is FYEKMQ. V is cut by 5 bases and J by 4 bases, and the space between the germline ends is 14 bases.